This T cell receptor (beta chain) derives from a study of graft-versus-host responses after intestinal transplantation. Turning to the study itself: Recipients uniformly received anti-thymocyte globulin induction, followed by tacrolimus and steroids for approximately 3 years.

Graft tissue was processed to release intraepithelial and lamina propria lymphocytes. The germline V gene has CDR1 SGHDN and CDR2 FVKESK. V lost 2 bases and J 4 bases, leaving 10 bases between the germline ends. The CDR3 consists of 14 residues. TCRdb's table, derived via immunoSEQ multiplex PCR, lists solely in-frame clones and lacks some. This table holds 25,000 to 30,000 clones, about 80% found once. General observations from the study: Subjects displaying graft-donor T cell macrochimerism possessed elevated graft-versus-host to host-versus-graft clonal ratios inside allografts.

A note on this clone: The antigen is undetermined.

The sequence came from a human patient who received an intestinal transplant, so some T cells may come from the graft donor. Sequenced here: ileum tissue, sampled 98 days after intestinal transplantation. The chain combines TRBV14 with TRBJ2-3; D ambiguous. The CDR3 DNA is TGTGCCAGCAGCCAACTACGGGTTTCAGATACGCAGTATTTT. Encoded protein: CASSQLRVSDTQYF.